The 30 T cell receptor beta chains given below trace back to one sample, sequenced in a study of CD8 T cells in ankylosing spondylitis. TCRdb re-derived calls from the 5' RACE reads in MiXCR, one entry per CDR3 protein. The sample holds 250,000 or so distinct CDR3 sequences, approximately 24% seen once. Input material: blood, either unsorted or a sorted T cell fraction (not recorded which). The receptors derive from a male donor with ankylosing spondylitis or in good health (not recorded which).

The genes are TRBV29-1 and TRBJ2-5, with a weak D call TRBD2 (7 bases). The V end was cut by 4 bases, the J end by 1 base, with 19 bases between. The CDR3 consists of 16 residues. Germline V lookup: CDR1 SQVTM, CDR2 ANQGSEA. The CDR3 sequence is CSVAGSGGRLQETQYF. The CDR3 coding sequence is TGCAGCGTTGCTGGTTCCGGGGGGCGACTCCAAGAGACCCAGTACTTC.

The chain carries TRBV27 and TRBJ2-1; 10 positions agree with TRBD2. The CDR3 sequence is 17 residues long. The trim removed 5 bases at V and 2 bases at J, leaving 9 bases unmatched. CDR1 is MNHEY and CDR2 is SMNVEV in the germline V gene (reference sequence). The CDR3 is CASSGLAGVPPYNEQFF. CDR3 sequence (DNA): TGTGCCAGCAGTGGTCTAGCGGGGGTCCCCCCCTACAATGAGCAGTTCTTC.

The sample holds many counts of this clonotype. This chain joins TRBV20-1 and TRBJ2-5; D is ambiguous. V gave up 0 bases and J gave up 0 bases, with 5 bases separating them. CDR1 is DFQATT, CDR2 SNEGSKA, per germline (reference sequence). This CDR3 region has 13 residues. The CDR3 protein is CSAREVYQETQYF. DNA of the CDR3: TGCAGTGCTAGAGAGGTGTACCAAGAGACCCAGTACTTC.

This clonotype was seen repeatedly, ten times or more. The J gene is TRBJ2-5, the V gene TRBV18; TRBD1 aligns across 7 bases. CDR1 is KGHSH, CDR2 LQKENI, per germline. CDR3 length equals 14 residues. The J segment lost 5 bases and the V segment lost 4 bases, leaving 7 bases of the junction unmatched. CDR3 DNA sequence: TGTGCCAGCTCACGAGGACAGGCCTCGGAGACCCAGTACTTC. This encodes CASSRGQASETQYF. The full variable domain, with the rest looked up from reference TRBV18 and TRBJ2-5, is NAGVMQNPRHLVRRRGQEARLRCSPMKGHSHVYWYRQLPEEGLKFMVYLQKENIIDESGMPKERFSAEFPKEGPSILRIQQVVRGDSAAYFCASSRGQASETQYFGPGTRLLVL.

This clonotype was counted many times. J is TRBJ2-5 and V is TRBV27, with D hard to call. The V end lost 6 bases, the J end lost 0 bases, and 8 bases lay between the germline ends. This CDR3 region has 13 residues. Looked up from germline, CDR1 is MNHEY and CDR2 is SMNVEV (reference sequence). Here the CDR3 DNA reads TGTGCCAGCAGGGCTCATAACCAAGAGACCCAGTACTTC. This sequence encodes CASRAHNQETQYF.

This clonotype occurred many times. The rearrangement uses TRBV5-1 and TRBJ2-5; D call uncertain. Per the germline V gene, CDR1 is SGHRS and CDR2 is YFSETQ. V was shortened by 2 bases and J by 5 bases, with 7 bases between the two germline ends. CDR3 size: 12 residues. The CDR3 region has the DNA TGCGCCAGCAGCTTCAAAGGGGAGACCCAGTACTTC. This gives the protein CASSFKGETQYF. Full variable domain (rest looked up from reference TRBV5-1 and TRBJ2-5): KAGVTQTPRYLIKTRGQQVTLSCSPISGHRSVSWYQQTPGQGLQFLFEYFSETQRNKGNFPGRFSGRQFSNSRSEMNVSTLELGDSALYLCASSFKGETQYFGPGTRLLVL.

The CDR3 sequence is CASSLGLAANEQYF. The CDR3 nucleotides are TGTGCCAGCAGCTTAGGACTAGCGGCCAACGAGCAGTACTTC. The J gene is TRBJ2-7, the V gene TRBV7-9; TRBD2 matches 9 bases. The CDR3 sequence is 14 residues long. J gave up 5 bases and V 1 base, and 3 bases lay outside the gene matches. The V gene's germline CDR1 is SEHNR and CDR2 FQNEAQ (reference sequence).

The chain combines TRBV7-9 with TRBJ2-1; 9 bases map to TRBD1. The germline CDR1 and CDR2 sequences are SEHNR and FQNEAQ (reference sequence). V was clipped by 5 bases and J by 5 bases; unmatched bases: 7. This CDR3 has 15 amino acids. DNA of the CDR3: TGTGCCAGCAGCGACACGGGACAGGGTAACAATGAGCAGTTCTTC. Encoded protein: CASSDTGQGNNEQFF.

The chain joins TRBV12-3 or TRBV12-4 to TRBJ1-5, with unresolved D. The V end was cut by 4 bases, the J end by 8 bases, with 9 bases between. The CDR3 runs to 12 residues. In DNA form, the CDR3 reads TGTGCCAGCAGTTCCCGTCGGGAGCCCCAGCATTTT. This codes for CASSSRREPQHF.

This clonotype showed up many times. CDR3 sequence: CASSPGDLWNTEAFF. For the CDR3, the DNA is TGTGCCAGCTCCCCAGGGGACCTGTGGAACACTGAAGCTTTCTTT. The chain joins TRBV18 to TRBJ1-1, with D possibly being TRBD1 (6 bases). Deletions cut 6 bases from V and 1 base from J, with 15 bases between. The germline gives CDR1 KGHSH, CDR2 LQKENI. CDR3 length equals 15 residues.

This clonotype was detected ten times or more. The chain is built from TRBV20-1 and TRBJ2-7; no definite D call. CDR3 size: 10 residues. Deletions cut 6 bases from V and 4 bases from J, with 7 bases between. Germline lookup yields CDR1 DFQATT and CDR2 SNEGSKA (reference sequence). In nucleotides, the CDR3 is TGCAGTGCCCGCTCATACGAGCAGTACTTC. Protein sequence: CSARSYEQYF.

This clonotype was counted many times. The J gene is TRBJ2-5, the V gene TRBV2; D unclear. Trimming shortened V by 6 bases and J by 5 bases, and 13 bases separated the two germline ends. The germline V gene has CDR1 SNHLY and CDR2 FYNNEI. This CDR3 comprises 13 residues. CDR3 in amino acids: CASSVDLSETQYF. The CDR3 DNA sequence: TGTGCCAGCAGCGTAGACTTGTCGGAGACCCAGTACTTC.

This clonotype appeared many times. This sequence joins TRBV7-9 and TRBJ2-3; 7 positions match TRBD2. The CDR3 contains 15 residues. CDR1 SEHNR and CDR2 FQNEAQ come from the germline V gene (reference sequence). After removal of 4 bases from V and 6 bases from J, the junction contained 10 bases not matched to a gene. The chain's CDR3 is CASSSIAGQWDTQYF. The CDR3 bases are TGTGCCAGCAGCTCAATAGCGGGTCAGTGGGATACGCAGTATTTT.

V and J are TRBV12-3 or TRBV12-4 and TRBJ2-1; D tentatively reads TRBD1 or TRBD2 (5 bases each). The ends were cut back, 4 bases at V and 0 bases at J, with 7 bases in the middle. The length of the CDR3 is 14 residues. The CDR3 here is CASSWGSSYNEQFF. The CDR3 DNA sequence: TGTGCCAGCAGTTGGGGGAGCTCCTACAATGAGCAGTTCTTC.

The chain links TRBV2 to TRBJ1-2; no clear D. The germline V gene encodes CDR1 SNHLY and CDR2 FYNNEI. The CDR3 has 13 amino acids. Between the trimmed V and J ends, which lost 5 bases and 4 bases, there was a span of 11 bases. In nucleotides, the CDR3 is TGTGCCAGCAGTTATACAGAAACCTATGGCTACACCTTC. Amino acids: CASSYTETYGYTF. The entire variable domain, with the rest obtained from reference TRBV2 and TRBJ1-2, is as follows: EPEVTQTPSHQVTQMGQEVILRCVPISNHLYFYWYRQILGQKVEFLVSFYNNEISEKSEIFDDQFSVERPDGSNFTLKIRSTKLEDSAMYFCASSYTETYGYTFGSGTRLTVV.

This clonotype showed up many times. V usage is TRBV20-1 and J usage is TRBJ2-2, with 9 bases lining up with TRBD1. In germline, CDR1 is DFQATT, CDR2 SNEGSKA (reference sequence). The CDR3 covers 14 residues. The V and J ends lost 2 bases and 4 bases, in that order; junction bases with no gene match: 2. The chain's CDR3 is CSARTGGSTGELFF. The CDR3 coding sequence is TGCAGTGCTAGAACAGGGGGCAGCACCGGGGAGCTGTTTTTT.

This chain joins TRBV20-1 and TRBJ2-1; TRBD2 is a possible D gene (6 bases). The CDR3 is 11 residues long. The V gene's germline CDR1 is DFQATT and CDR2 SNEGSKA (reference sequence). The CDR3 region is CSWGLANEQFF. In DNA, the CDR3 is TGCAGCTGGGGACTTGCCAATGAGCAGTTCTTC.

The J gene is TRBJ1-6, the V gene TRBV20-1, with D perhaps TRBD1 (5 bases). The V and J ends lost 4 bases and 8 bases respectively, with 18 bases between them. Looked up from germline, CDR1 is DFQATT and CDR2 is SNEGSKA (reference sequence). CDR3 size: 15 residues. CDR3 loop: CSAITGTLPYSPLHF. CDR3 nucleotides: TGCAGTGCTATAACCGGGACGCTCCCCTATTCACCCCTCCACTTT.

The V gene is TRBV7-2, the J gene TRBJ2-5; D unclear. This CDR3 is 13 amino acids long. Trimming took off 5 bases at V and 2 bases at J, with 9 bases between the two ends. The V gene's germline CDR1 is SGHTA and CDR2 FQGNSA. This CDR3 reads CASSRRAQETQYF. The CDR3 nucleotides are TGTGCCAGCAGCCGCCGGGCACAAGAGACCCAGTACTTC.

This clonotype was counted ten times or more. The chain combines TRBV27 with TRBJ2-5; D might be TRBD1 (5 bases). The CDR3 totals 13 residues. CDR1 is MNHEY and CDR2 is SMNVEV in the germline V gene (reference sequence). With 5 bases removed from V and 7 bases from J, the gap between germline ends came to 14 bases. The CDR3 bases are TGTGCCAGCAGTCAAACGACCCAGGGGACCCAGTACTTC. It codes for CASSQTTQGTQYF.

This clonotype showed up just a few times. This chain joins TRBV20-1 and TRBJ2-3; tentatively, D is TRBD2 (5 bases). This CDR3 comprises 13 residues. The V gene lost 1 base and the J gene lost 5 bases, with 10 bases spanning the gap. Looked up from germline, CDR1 is DFQATT and CDR2 is SNEGSKA (reference sequence). The CDR3 DNA follows: TGCAGTGCTAGAGTACCCGCGGGAGATACGCAGTATTTT. This sequence encodes CSARVPAGDTQYF.

The sample holds many counts of this clonotype. The chain employs TRBV24-1 and TRBJ2-2, with D perhaps being TRBD1 or TRBD2 (6 bases each). Germline V gene lookup returns CDR1 KGHDR and CDR2 SFDVKD. Trimming left V 5 bases short and J 3 bases short, with 12 bases between. CDR3 length equals 15 residues. CDR3 coding DNA: TGTGCCACCAGTGGGCCGGGGGCCGACACCGGGGAGCTGTTTTTT. Translation gives CATSGPGADTGELFF.

This clonotype was found many times. This chain links TRBV12-3 or TRBV12-4 with TRBJ1-4, with D tentatively TRBD1 (6 bases). CDR3 length equals 16 residues. V dropped 5 bases and J dropped 7 bases, with 20 bases sitting between them. This chain's CDR3 is CASSPRQGSWTEKLFF. The CDR3 DNA reads TGTGCCAGCAGTCCCCGGCAGGGGTCGTGGACTGAAAAACTGTTTTTT.

This clonotype was recorded many times. This chain connects TRBV12-3 or TRBV12-4 to TRBJ2-5, with D perhaps matching TRBD1 (5 bases). Trimming took 4 bases from V and 1 from J, leaving 19 bases between them. The CDR3 contains 17 residues. In DNA, the CDR3 is TGTGCCAGCAGTTCCCGGACACTGGGGCGGCTCCAAGAGACCCAGTACTTC. Translated, it gives CASSSRTLGRLQETQYF.

In its sample, this clonotype was seen many times. The V gene is TRBV12-3 or TRBV12-4, the J gene TRBJ2-5, with unresolved D. Trimming removed 2 bases at V and 1 base at J, with 8 bases between. CDR3 length equals 14 residues. The CDR3 DNA follows: TGTGCCAGCAGTTTACCTCGGACCCAAGAGACCCAGTACTTC. This sequence encodes CASSLPRTQETQYF.

The chain recombines TRBV5-1 with TRBJ2-7, with 7 bases that match TRBD2. The CDR3 is 15 amino acids. Germline V gives CDR1 SGHRS, CDR2 YFSETQ. V dropped 4 bases and J dropped 2; count of bases not matched to a gene: 9. The CDR3 DNA reads TGCGCCAGCAGCCGGCGGGGGTTAGGGGCCTACGAGCAGTACTTC. Residues: CASSRRGLGAYEQYF.

In DNA, the CDR3 is TGCAGTGCTAAAACCCCTGCGGACTACGAGCAGTACTTC. It yields the protein CSAKTPADYEQYF. The chain is built from TRBV20-1 and TRBJ2-7; D remains ambiguous. Trimming removed 4 bases at V and 3 bases at J, with 13 bases between. This CDR3 has 13 amino acids. Germline CDR1 reads DFQATT; CDR2 reads SNEGSKA (reference sequence).

V usage is TRBV6-4 and J usage is TRBJ2-3; possibly TRBD2 for D (6 bases). Trimming shortened V by 1 base and J by 4 bases, and 15 bases separated the two germline ends. The CDR3 spans 16 residues. Germline CDR1 MRHNA, CDR2 SNTAGT. The CDR3 region is CASSDFGGDSADTQYF. Written as DNA, the CDR3 is TGTGCCAGCAGTGACTTTGGCGGGGATAGCGCAGATACGCAGTATTTT.

This chain uses TRBV10-1 with TRBJ2-5; tentatively, D is TRBD2 (6 bases). V gave up 0 bases and J gave up 4 bases, with 9 bases separating them. This CDR3 has 14 residues. Germline CDR1 WNHNN, CDR2 SYGVQD (reference sequence). The CDR3 spells CASSESKGGETQYF. As DNA, the CDR3 is TGCGCCAGCAGTGAGTCGAAGGGAGGAGAGACCCAGTACTTC.

Many counts were recorded for this clonotype. The V gene is TRBV12-3 or TRBV12-4, the J gene TRBJ1-2, with a possible D match to TRBD1 (5 bases). This CDR3 has 13 amino acids. With 5 bases removed from V and 5 bases from J, the gap between germline ends came to 12 bases. The CDR3: CASSPDRSYGYTF. As DNA, the CDR3 is TGTGCCAGCAGTCCAGACAGATCATATGGCTACACCTTC.